This T cell receptor beta chain was recovered during a study of T cells after yellow fever vaccination. In making TCR cDNA, 5'RACE template switching added a universal primer site and UMIs to it. MiXCR was run by TCRdb on the 5' RACE reads, yielding one entry per CDR3 protein. The top ten hold 41% of the sample, which has tens of thousands of distinct CDR3 sequences, over 7.5% seen once. This receptor was identified in a man aged 25 to 40 who received the YFV17D yellow fever vaccine. The material sequenced was CD8+ T cells sorted from PBMCs, taken on the day of the yellow fever booster vaccination.

In DNA form, the CDR3 reads TGCGCCAGCAGCCAGGGGACTCCGGGCCAGCGCACAGATACGCAGTATTTT. Translating gives CASSQGTPGQRTDTQYF. This chain uses TRBV4-3 with TRBJ2-3; a weak D match, TRBD2 (6 bases). Trimming cost V 3 bases and J 1 base, with 17 bases left between them. This CDR3 spans 17 amino acids. Germline-derived CDR1 and CDR2 are LGHNA and YSLEER.